Below are 28 T cell receptor beta chains sequenced from a single sample in a study of preoperative IRX-2 immunotherapy in early breast cancer. Profiling relied on immunoSEQ multiplex PCR, and the TCRdb table lists in-frame clones only, not all of them. The sample includes around 43,000 clones, approximately 77% of them seen just once. The treatment is: preoperative locoregional IRX-2 cytokine immunotherapy. Sequencing was performed on tumor tissue, taken after IRX-2 immunotherapy. Every receptor here comes from a human donor with breast cancer.

The chain joins TRBV9 to TRBJ2-3, with 10 nucleotides matching TRBD2. J was trimmed by 1 base and V by 0 bases; bases with no gene match: 2. The CDR3 runs 16 residues. CDR1 and CDR2 (germline): SGDLS, YYNGEE. CDR3 region: CASSVASGGRTDTQYF. CDR3 sequence (DNA): TGTGCCAGCAGCGTAGCTAGCGGGGGCCGCACAGATACGCAGTATTTT. Filled out from reference TRBV9 and TRBJ2-3, the complete variable domain reads DSGVTQTPKHLITATGQRVTLRCSPRSGDLSVYWYQQSLDQGLQFLIQYYNGEERAKGNILERFSAQQFPDLHSELNLSSLELGDSALYFCASSVASGGRTDTQYFGPGTRLTVL.

The V call is TRBV6-8, the J call TRBJ2-2; 7 bases are shared with TRBD1. Trimming took 9 bases from V and 2 from J; bases not matched to a gene: 3. There are 13 residues in the CDR3. Germline-derived CDR1 and CDR2 are MNHGY and SAAAGT. CDR3 residues: CARRDSNTGELFF. Written as DNA, the CDR3 is TGTGCCAGGAGGGACAGCAACACCGGGGAGCTGTTTTTT.

The gene calls are TRBV7-8 and TRBJ2-2; D is uncertain. This CDR3 has 13 residues. Germline-derived CDR1 and CDR2 are SGHVS and FQNEAQ. Deletions cut 4 bases from V and 5 bases from J, with 8 bases between. The CDR3 loop reads CASSSQWTGELFF. In DNA form, the CDR3 reads TGTGCCAGCAGCTCCCAGTGGACCGGGGAGCTGTTTTTT.

This clone was observed a single time. The rearrangement uses TRBV5-1 and TRBJ2-5, with 8 bases aligning to TRBD2. V shed 0 bases, J shed 5 bases, and the junction held 3 bases outside the gene matches. Germline CDR1 is SGHRS and CDR2 is YFSETQ. The CDR3 consists of 14 residues. The CDR3 sequence: CASSLGLARETQYF. In DNA form, the CDR3 reads TGCGCCAGCAGCTTGGGACTAGCGCGTGAGACCCAGTACTTC.

The DNA of the CDR3 is TGTGCCAGCTCCGGGACAGAGAACACTGAAGCTTTCTTT. Translation: CASSGTENTEAFF. This chain uses TRBV18 with TRBJ1-1; 7 positions agree with TRBD1. The CDR3 has 13 amino acids. J was trimmed by 1 base and V by 6 bases; bases with no gene match: 2. Germline values: CDR1 KGHSH, CDR2 LQKENI.

A few counts support this clone. The chain is built from TRBV19 and TRBJ1-2; the match to TRBD1 covers 11 bases. CDR1 is LNHDA and CDR2 is SQIVND in the germline V gene (reference sequence). The junction had 12 bases not matched to a gene; V was cut back by 5 bases and J by 7 bases. The CDR3 extends over 16 amino acids. The CDR3 DNA is TGTGCCAGTAGTTCCACTTATGGACAGGGGGCGGCTGGCTACACCTTC. Encoded protein: CASSSTYGQGAAGYTF.

The chain has TRBV1 and TRBJ2-5; TRBD2 was called by the table and not checked on the DNA. TRBV1 is designated a pseudogene. The CDR3 sequence is 13 residues long. DNA of the CDR3: TGCGCCAGCAGCCAAACTAGCCGGGAGACCCAGTACTTC. Its protein product is CASSQTSRETQYF.

This clone was recorded a few times. The V call is TRBV11-3, the J call TRBJ2-2; 14 bases are a match to TRBD2. J was trimmed by 9 bases and V by 3 bases; bases with no gene match: 3. Germline loops: CDR1 SGHNT, CDR2 YENEEA. This CDR3 region has 15 residues. In DNA, the CDR3 is TGTGCCAGCAGCTTGAGACTAGCGGGAGGGCGGGAGCTGTTTTTT. It codes for CASSLRLAGGRELFF.

The rearrangement uses TRBV5-1 and TRBJ1-4; D remains ambiguous. The germline V gene encodes CDR1 SGHRS and CDR2 YFSETQ. Trimming removed 0 bases from V and 7 bases from J, with 10 bases in between. The CDR3 spans 14 residues. The DNA for the CDR3 is TGCGCCAGCAGCTTGGCAGTAGTGTTTGAAAAACTGTTTTTT. This sequence encodes CASSLAVVFEKLFF.

The rearrangement joins TRBV19 to TRBJ2-1, with D uncertain. The CDR3 extends over 12 amino acids. V shed 5 bases and J shed 5 bases, with 7 bases lying between them. CDR1 and CDR2 from the germline V gene are LNHDA and SQIVND (reference sequence). The CDR3 DNA reads TGTGCCAGTAGTTCGGCAAACAATGAGCAGTTCTTC. This translates into CASSSANNEQFF. Supplemented by reference TRBV19 and TRBJ2-1, the full variable domain reads DGGITQSPKYLFRKEGQNVTLSCEQNLNHDAMYWYRQDPGQGLRLIYYSQIVNDFQKGDIAEGYSVSREKKESFPLTVTSAQKNPTAFYLCASSSANNEQFFGPGTRLTVL.

On this clone itself: A base went unread or is ambiguous, so its residue is labelled X. This chain links TRBV30 with TRBJ2-5; 13 bases are a match to TRBD2. There are 15 residues in the CDR3. The germline gives CDR1 GTSNPN, CDR2 SVGIG (reference sequence). V shed 1 base, J shed 10 bases, and the junction held 9 bases outside the gene matches. CDR3 in DNA: TGTGCCTGGAGTGCTGGACTAGCGGGAGAGGGGAYCCAGTACTTC. Its translation is CAWSAGLAGEGXQYF.

CDR3 nucleotide sequence: TGTGCCAGCAGTTACGGTCCAGCGGGAGGGGGTGAGCAGTACTTC. Residues: CASSYGPAGGGEQYF. V and J are TRBV6-8 and TRBJ2-7; 10 bases are a match to TRBD2. The CDR3 is 15 amino acids. J lost 7 bases, V lost 2 bases, and 8 bases had no gene match. Germline V gene lookup returns CDR1 MNHGY and CDR2 SAAAGT.

The chain couples TRBV5-1 to TRBJ1-4; D perhaps matches TRBD1 (6 bases). The CDR3 has 17 residues. Germline-derived CDR1 and CDR2 are SGHRS and YFSETQ. V lost 5 bases and J 8 bases, leaving 25 bases between the germline ends. The CDR3 DNA follows: TGCGCCAGCAGGGGGTGGATAGGGGGGTCGAGAAGCGAAAAACTGTTTTTT. Translation: CASRGWIGGSRSEKLFF.

The rearrangement uses TRBV5-1 and TRBJ2-1; TRBD2 agrees at 11 bases. The V gene end was trimmed by 4 bases and the J gene end by 6 bases; junction bases not matched to a gene: 9. The length of the CDR3 is 16 residues. CDR1 and CDR2 (germline): SGHRS, YFSETQ. The CDR3 DNA reads TGCGCCAGCAGCCCTACTACTAGCGGGGGTTCCAATGAGCAGTTCTTC. It codes for CASSPTTSGGSNEQFF. Drawing the rest from reference TRBV5-1 and TRBJ2-1, the complete variable domain is KAGVTQTPRYLIKTRGQQVTLSCSPISGHRSVSWYQQTPGQGLQFLFEYFSETQRNKGNFPGRFSGRQFSNSRSEMNVSTLELGDSALYLCASSPTTSGGSNEQFFGPGTRLTVL.

The V gene is TRBV5-1, the J gene TRBJ1-2, with 8 bases that match TRBD1. Trimming cost V 4 bases and J 2 bases; bases outside gene matches: 10. CDR3 length: 16 residues. Germline V CDR1 and CDR2: SGHRS, YFSETQ. The CDR3 is CASSPLRGQGNYGYTF. CDR3 DNA sequence: TGCGCCAGCAGCCCGCTCCGAGGACAGGGCAACTATGGCTACACCTTC. The whole variable domain, remainder taken from reference TRBV5-1 and TRBJ1-2, is KAGVTQTPRYLIKTRGQQVTLSCSPISGHRSVSWYQQTPGQGLQFLFEYFSETQRNKGNFPGRFSGRQFSNSRSEMNVSTLELGDSALYLCASSPLRGQGNYGYTFGSGTRLTVV.

About this clone itself: The germline gene is not matched at one end of the junction; a read error may be the cause. This rearrangement joins TRBV18 to TRBJ2-3; TRBD1 aligns across 12 bases. Germline V CDR1 and CDR2: KGHSH, LQKENI. This CDR3 has 14 amino acids. The CDR3 loop reads CASSPPGTGGRRDF. In nucleotides, the CDR3 is TGTGCCAGCTCACCACCCGGGACAGGGGGCCGGAGGGATTTT.

The genes are TRBV19 and TRBJ1-2; 7 bases are shared with TRBD1. In germline, CDR1 is LNHDA, CDR2 SQIVND (reference sequence). V dropped 6 bases and J dropped 8; count of bases not matched to a gene: 12. The CDR3 consists of 14 residues. The CDR3 sequence: CASSAQGTSLGYTF. The CDR3 DNA sequence: TGTGCCAGTAGCGCACAGGGGACCAGCCTCGGCTACACCTTC.

The chain combines TRBV10-1 with TRBJ1-5, with D unresolved. Germline V gene sequence: CDR1 WNHNN, CDR2 SYGVQD (reference sequence). The length of the CDR3 is 13 residues. The V end was cut by 0 bases, the J end by 5 bases, with 5 bases between. CDR3 coding DNA: TGCGCCAGCAGTGAGTCAGGGTATCAGCCCCAGCATTTT. Residues: CASSESGYQPQHF.

This clone was found a few times. The gene calls are TRBV6-8 and TRBJ1-5, with D tentatively TRBD1 (6 bases). This CDR3 region has 14 residues. CDR1 and CDR2 (germline): MNHGY, SAAAGT. V lost 10 bases and J lost 4, with 17 bases in between. CDR3 sequence: CATHFGGGNQPQHF. The CDR3 DNA reads as TGTGCCACCCATTTTGGGGGCGGGAATCAGCCCCAGCATTTT.

V gene TRBV19 combines with J gene TRBJ2-7, with unresolved D. This CDR3 contains 15 residues. Germline V gives CDR1 LNHDA, CDR2 SQIVND (reference sequence). V was clipped by 5 bases and J by 2 bases, with 16 bases between them. The CDR3 reads CASSPGFAEPYEQYF. The CDR3 DNA follows: TGTGCCAGTAGTCCCGGTTTTGCGGAACCCTACGAGCAGTACTTC.

This sequence joins TRBV7-5 and TRBJ1-1; TRBD1 is taken as the D call from the table, unchecked against the DNA. TRBV7-5 is noted as a pseudogene. This CDR3 has 14 amino acids. The CDR3 sequence: CASRPDRDWTEAFF. Here the CDR3 DNA reads TGTGCCAGCAGACCGGACAGGGACTGGACTGAAGCTTTCTTT.

The rearrangement uses TRBV19 and TRBJ1-4; no clear D gene. Deletions cut 8 bases from V and 1 base from J, with 8 bases between. From germline, CDR1 is LNHDA and CDR2 SQIVND (reference sequence). This CDR3 has 13 amino acids. CDR3 protein: CASADGTNEKLFF. The CDR3 nucleotides are TGTGCCAGTGCGGACGGAACTAATGAAAAACTGTTTTTT. The entire variable domain, with the rest obtained from reference TRBV19 and TRBJ1-4, is as follows: DGGITQSPKYLFRKEGQNVTLSCEQNLNHDAMYWYRQDPGQGLRLIYYSQIVNDFQKGDIAEGYSVSREKKESFPLTVTSAQKNPTAFYLCASADGTNEKLFFGSGTQLSVL.

This chain joins TRBV6-8 and TRBJ2-7; no firm D call. This CDR3 spans 13 amino acids. From germline, CDR1 is MNHGY and CDR2 SAAAGT. Between the trimmed V and J ends, which lost 5 bases and 7 bases, there was a span of 15 bases. CDR3 in DNA: TGTGCCAGCAGTCAACCCCCAGTTAGGGAGCAGTACTTC. Translation gives CASSQPPVREQYF.

This chain links TRBV7-7 with TRBJ1-3; 7 bases are shared with TRBD1. The CDR3 spans 17 residues. V lost 1 base, J lost 0 bases, and 6 bases stayed unmatched. In germline, CDR1 is SSHAT, CDR2 FNYEAQ (reference sequence). The CDR3 DNA is TGTGCCAGCAGCTTAGTCCCGGGACAGACCTCTGGAAACACCATATATTTT. The encoded protein is CASSLVPGQTSGNTIYF.

This chain joins TRBV5-1 and TRBJ2-2, with 8 bases that match TRBD2. This CDR3 has 18 residues. After removal of 6 bases from V and 1 base from J, the junction contained 14 bases not matched to a gene. The germline V gene encodes CDR1 SGHRS and CDR2 YFSETQ. The CDR3 sequence is CASKWGPRLAKNTGELFF. The CDR3, as DNA: TGCGCCAGCAAATGGGGTCCGAGACTAGCGAAGAACACCGGGGAGCTGTTTTTT. Full variable domain (rest looked up from reference TRBV5-1 and TRBJ2-2): KAGVTQTPRYLIKTRGQQVTLSCSPISGHRSVSWYQQTPGQGLQFLFEYFSETQRNKGNFPGRFSGRQFSNSRSEMNVSTLELGDSALYLCASKWGPRLAKNTGELFFGEGSRLTVL.

The rearrangement joins TRBV6-8 to TRBJ1-4; unclear D gene. The V and J ends lost 5 bases and 3 bases respectively, with 13 bases between them. The CDR3 totals 15 residues. Germline V lookup: CDR1 MNHGY, CDR2 SAAAGT. In nucleotides, the CDR3 is TGTGCCAGCAGTCCCTGGACTGCCTCTAATGAAAAACTGTTTTTT. It encodes CASSPWTASNEKLFF.

The chain has TRBV28 and TRBJ2-3; a weak D match, TRBD2 (6 bases). Germline CDR1 reads MDHEN; CDR2 reads SYDVKM. This CDR3 has 13 residues. Trimming removed 7 bases at V and 11 bases at J, with 19 bases between. The CDR3 DNA reads TGTGCCAGCACCCTATTAACGGAGGGGAGGCAGTATTTT. This sequence encodes CASTLLTEGRQYF. Full variable domain (outside the CDR3, taken from reference TRBV28 and TRBJ2-3): DVKVTQSSRYLVKRTGEKVFLECVQDMDHENMFWYRQDPGLGLRLIYFSYDVKMKEKGDIPEGYSVSREKKERFSLILESASTNQTSMYLCASTLLTEGRQYFGPGTRLTVL.

This clone was observed a single time. V is TRBV19 and J is TRBJ2-5; D uncertain. The CDR3 length is 15 residues. The germline gives CDR1 LNHDA, CDR2 SQIVND (reference sequence). The V end was cut by 4 bases, the J end by 5 bases, with 17 bases between. CDR3 sequence (DNA): TGTGCCAGTAGTAAGTTCTTGGCCAACGGGGAGACCCAGTACTTC. Its translation: CASSKFLANGETQYF.